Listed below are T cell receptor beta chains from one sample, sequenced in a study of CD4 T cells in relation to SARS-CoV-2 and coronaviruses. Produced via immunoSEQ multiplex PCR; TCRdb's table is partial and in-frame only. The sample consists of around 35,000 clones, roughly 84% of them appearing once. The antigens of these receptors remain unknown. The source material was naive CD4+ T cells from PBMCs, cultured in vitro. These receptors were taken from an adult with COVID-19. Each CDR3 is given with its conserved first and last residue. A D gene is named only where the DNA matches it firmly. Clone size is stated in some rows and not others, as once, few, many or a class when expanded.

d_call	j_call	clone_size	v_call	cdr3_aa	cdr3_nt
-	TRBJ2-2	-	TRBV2	CASRTFGRNTGELFF	TGTGCCAGCAGGACTTTCGGACGGAACACCGGGGAGCTGTTTTTT
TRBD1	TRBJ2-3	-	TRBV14	CASSTRTGGTDTQYF	TGTGCCAGCAGCACCCGGACAGGGGGCACAGATACGCAGTATTTT
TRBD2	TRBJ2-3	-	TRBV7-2	CASAGSGILGDTQYF	TGTGCCAGTGCCGGTAGCGGGATTCTCGGAGATACGCAGTATTTT
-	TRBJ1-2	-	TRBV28	CASSLGTYGYTF	TGTGCCAGCAGTTTAGGCACCTATGGCTACACCTTC
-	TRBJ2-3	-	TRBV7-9	CASSSGTGSTDTQYF	TGTGCCAGCAGCTCCGGGACCGGGAGCACAGATACGCAGTATTTT
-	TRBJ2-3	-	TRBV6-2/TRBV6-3	CASSYSPGDTDTQYF	TGTGCCAGCAGTTACTCCCCAGGGGACACAGATACGCAGTATTTT
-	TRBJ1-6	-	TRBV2	CASRTDNSPLHF	TGTGCCAGCAGAACAGATAATTCACCCCTCCACTTT
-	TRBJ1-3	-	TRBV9	CASSVAGAGNTIYF	TGTGCCAGCAGCGTAGCTGGGGCTGGAAACACCATATATTTT
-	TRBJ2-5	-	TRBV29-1	CSVARVGETQYF	TGCAGCGTTGCCCGGGTTGGGGAGACCCAGTACTTC
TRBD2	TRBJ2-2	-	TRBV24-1	CATAAGGPRTGELFF	TGTGCCACCGCGGCGGGAGGGCCAAGGACCGGGGAGCTGTTTTTT
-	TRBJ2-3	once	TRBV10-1	CASSESRLAGTDTQYF	TGCGCCAGCAGTGAGTCGAGGCTAGCCGGCACAGATACGCAGTATTTT
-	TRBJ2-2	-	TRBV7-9	CASSLLATNTGELFF	TGTGCCAGCAGCTTGTTAGCGACGAACACCGGGGAGCTGTTTTTT
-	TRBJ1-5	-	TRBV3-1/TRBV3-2	CASSQESGPPSQPQHF	TGTGCCAGCAGCCAAGAATCGGGGCCCCCGAGTCAGCCCCAGCATTTT
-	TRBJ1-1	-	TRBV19	CASRLYMNTEAFF	TGTGCCAGTCGGTTATACATGAACACTGAAGCTTTCTTT
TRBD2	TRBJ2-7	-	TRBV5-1	CATLHPPTSPTSGSSYEQYF	TGCGCCACCCTCCACCCCCCAACTAGCCCAACTAGCGGGAGCTCCTACGAGCAGTACTTC
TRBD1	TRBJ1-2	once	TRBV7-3	CASSLMGQGASGYTF	TGTGCCAGCAGCTTAATGGGTCAGGGGGCCTCTGGCTACACCTTC
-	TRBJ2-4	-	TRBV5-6	CASSLSGSRKNIQYF	TGTGCCAGCAGCTTGTCCGGGTCTAGAAAAAACATTCAGTACTTC
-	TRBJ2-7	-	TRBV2	CASSGRDSTYEQYF	TGTGCCAGCAGTGGCCGGGACTCCACCTACGAGCAGTACTTC
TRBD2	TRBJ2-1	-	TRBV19	CASRTGTSGSSEQFF	TGTGCCAGTAGAACCGGGACTAGCGGGAGCAGCGAGCAGTTCTTC
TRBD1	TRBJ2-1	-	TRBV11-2	CASSSGTGQVFIHEQFF	TGTGCCAGCAGCTCGGGAACGGGACAGGTTTTCATACATGAGCAGTTCTTC
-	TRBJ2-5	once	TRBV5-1	CASSLAVQETQYF	TGCGCCAGCAGCTTGGCAGTACAAGAGACCCAGTACTTC
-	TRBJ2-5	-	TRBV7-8	CASSRGGGLAVYQETQYF	TGTGCCAGCAGCAGGGGGGGTGGGCTAGCGGTATACCAAGAGACCCAGTACTTC
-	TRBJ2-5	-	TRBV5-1	CASATIIQETQYF	TGCGCCAGCGCAACGATAATTCAAGAGACCCAGTACTTC
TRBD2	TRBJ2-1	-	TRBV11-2	CASSRGLAGRYNEQFF	TGTGCCAGCAGCCGGGGGCTAGCGGGACGTTACAATGAGCAGTTCTTC